The 20 T cell receptor beta chains reported below all come from one sample, sequenced in a study of blood T cell repertoires in COVID-19. Method: immunoSEQ multiplex PCR; TCRdb's copy keeps in-frame clones and lacks some. The sample consists of 70,000 to 95,000 clones, around 92% of them appearing once. The sample was peripheral blood. The receptors derive from a woman in her sixties or seventies with active COVID-19.

This clone appeared a single time. The CDR3 sequence: CASRGQTMAGELFF. The DNA of the CDR3 is TGTGCCAGCAGGGGACAGACTATGGCCGGGGAGCTGTTTTTT. The rearrangement joins TRBV2 to TRBJ2-2, with 7 bases matching TRBD1. Germline V gives CDR1 SNHLY, CDR2 FYNNEI. This CDR3 region has 14 residues. The V and J ends lost 6 bases and 6 bases, in that order; junction bases with no gene match: 7.

The CDR3 DNA reads TGTGCCAGCAGGTCAAGCGGGGGGGCCACCACCGGGGAGCTGTTTTTT. Protein sequence: CASRSSGGATTGELFF. The V gene is TRBV28, the J gene TRBJ2-2; 10 bases align to TRBD2. CDR3 length equals 16 residues. V shed 6 bases, J shed 4 bases, and the junction held 8 bases outside the gene matches. Germline V gene sequence: CDR1 MDHEN, CDR2 SYDVKM. The full variable domain, in which reference TRBV28 and TRBJ2-2 provide the parts outside the CDR3, is DVKVTQSSRYLVKRTGEKVFLECVQDMDHENMFWYRQDPGLGLRLIYFSYDVKMKEKGDIPEGYSVSREKKERFSLILESASTNQTSMYLCASRSSGGATTGELFFGEGSRLTVL.

This chain joins TRBV7-9 and TRBJ2-1; D remains unclear. CDR1 SEHNR and CDR2 FQNEAQ come from the germline V gene (reference sequence). The CDR3 has 13 amino acids. V was shortened by 4 bases and J by 4 bases, with 8 bases between the two germline ends. CDR3 loop: CASSSPGYNEQFF. In nucleotides, the CDR3 is TGTGCCAGCAGCTCCCCAGGTTACAATGAGCAGTTCTTC.

The V call is TRBV10-2, the J call TRBJ2-1, with TRBD2 matching over 7 bases. V gave up 0 bases and J gave up 3 bases; unmatched junction bases: 8. Germline assignment: CDR1 WSHSY and CDR2 SAAADI. This CDR3 spans 17 amino acids. The CDR3 is CASSESLASGNYNEQFF. DNA of the CDR3: TGCGCCAGCAGTGAGTCGTTGGCTAGCGGAAACTACAATGAGCAGTTCTTC.

The J gene is TRBJ2-7, the V gene TRBV14; 9 bases fit TRBD1. CDR3 length: 16 residues. Unmatched junction bases numbered 11, after V lost 2 bases and J lost 6 bases. Germline V gene lookup returns CDR1 SGHDN and CDR2 FVKESK. The CDR3 protein is CASSQIGRDRAGEQYF. CDR3 sequence (DNA): TGTGCCAGCAGCCAAATTGGGAGGGACAGGGCTGGCGAGCAGTACTTC.

The chain recombines TRBV5-1 with TRBJ2-2; 8 bases are shared with TRBD2. J lost 1 base, V lost 3 bases, and 5 bases had no gene match. Germline V gene data show CDR1 as SGHRS and CDR2 as YFSETQ. The CDR3 runs 16 residues. The CDR3 DNA follows: TGCGCCAGCAGCTCGGGGGGGCACAGGAACACCGGGGAGCTGTTTTTT. This gives the protein CASSSGGHRNTGELFF.

V is TRBV6-2 or TRBV6-3 and J is TRBJ1-5; D possibly corresponds to TRBD1 (6 bases). CDR1 and CDR2 (germline): MNHEY, SVGEGT. The CDR3 is made up of 15 amino acids. V lost 6 bases to trimming and J lost 6 bases, with 18 bases between them. The CDR3 DNA follows: TGTGCCAGCAGCTCACCAAACAGGGTGCCTCAGCCCCAGCATTTT. This encodes CASSSPNRVPQPQHF.

This rearrangement joins TRBV19 to TRBJ1-6, with TRBD1 matching 8 bases. The junction had 3 bases not matched to a gene; V was cut back by 2 bases and J by 9 bases. Germline V CDR1 and CDR2: LNHDA, SQIVND (reference sequence). This CDR3 region has 14 residues. CDR3 sequence: CASSILDRGSPLHF. In nucleotides, the CDR3 is TGTGCCAGTAGTATACTAGACAGGGGTTCACCCCTCCACTTT.

The chain uses TRBV6-5 and TRBJ1-2; D is unresolved. The CDR3 is 13 amino acids. Germline CDR1 reads MNHEY; CDR2 reads SVGAGI. Trimming removed 10 bases from V and 8 bases from J, with 20 bases in between. CDR3 sequence: CATSTGKGSGYTF. CDR3 DNA: TGTGCCACCTCAACGGGAAAAGGAAGCGGCTACACCTTC.

The V and J genes are TRBV10-1 and TRBJ2-3, with D possibly matching TRBD2 (6 bases). Germline assignment: CDR1 WNHNN and CDR2 SYGVQD (reference sequence). Trimming left V 3 bases short and J 0 bases short, with 13 bases between. The CDR3 runs 16 residues. The CDR3 loop reads CASSDYGRGSTDTQYF. The CDR3 nucleotides are TGCGCCAGCAGTGATTATGGGCGGGGAAGCACAGATACGCAGTATTTT.

The chain carries TRBV10-3 and TRBJ1-1; D uncertain. V was shortened by 5 bases and J by 7 bases, with 11 bases between the two germline ends. This CDR3 spans 12 amino acids. Germline assignment: CDR1 ENHRY and CDR2 SYGVKD. The CDR3 is CAISINSGEAFF. The CDR3 DNA reads as TGTGCCATCAGTATTAACAGTGGTGAAGCTTTCTTT.

V gene TRBV28 combines with J gene TRBJ1-2; 11 nucleotides align to TRBD1. With V trimmed by 4 bases and J by 6 bases, 13 bases remained unmatched. The CDR3 loop spans 17 amino acids. The germline CDR1 and CDR2 sequences are MDHEN and SYDVKM. This CDR3 is CASSSPGTGGISDGYTF. As DNA, the CDR3 is TGTGCCAGCAGTTCCCCGGGGACAGGGGGGATTAGCGATGGCTACACCTTC.

The rearrangement uses TRBV7-9 and TRBJ2-1; D gene ambiguous. Germline values: CDR1 SEHNR, CDR2 FQNEAQ (reference sequence). The CDR3 sequence is 15 residues long. Trimming removed 5 bases at V and 7 bases at J, with 18 bases between. This chain's CDR3 is CASSPPFRVGNEQFF. Here the CDR3 DNA reads TGTGCCAGCAGCCCCCCTTTTCGGGTTGGGAATGAGCAGTTCTTC.

J is TRBJ2-7 and V is TRBV5-1, with TRBD2 as a possible D gene (5 bases). The germline V and J ends were trimmed by 0 bases and 3 bases, with 10 bases remaining between them. Germline-derived CDR1 and CDR2 are SGHRS and YFSETQ. The CDR3 sequence is 14 residues long. CDR3 residues: CASSLESDFYEQYF. The CDR3 DNA sequence: TGCGCCAGCAGCTTGGAATCGGACTTCTACGAGCAGTACTTC.

V and J are TRBV30 and TRBJ2-1, with 13 bases that match TRBD2. Germline CDR1 is GTSNPN and CDR2 is SVGIG (reference sequence). The V and J ends lost 5 bases and 4 bases, in that order; junction bases with no gene match: 5. This CDR3 has 15 residues. Here the CDR3 DNA reads TGTGCCTGGGGCCCGGGACTAGCGGGATACAATGAGCAGTTCTTC. Translation gives CAWGPGLAGYNEQFF.

The V call is TRBV3-1 (or the pseudogene TRBV3-2), the J call TRBJ1-3; no clear D. This CDR3 is 14 amino acids long. Germline values: CDR1 LGHDT, CDR2 YNNKEL (reference sequence). The V end was cut by 4 bases, the J end by 0 bases, with 7 bases between. CDR3 DNA sequence: TGTGCCAGCAGCCCGTTTAGCTCTGGAAACACCATATATTTT. Amino acid sequence: CASSPFSSGNTIYF.

V is TRBV27 and J is TRBJ1-2, with 8 bases matching TRBD1. This CDR3 comprises 15 residues. CDR1 and CDR2 (germline): MNHEY, SMNVEV (reference sequence). The trim removed 0 bases at V and 4 bases at J, leaving 4 bases unmatched. The CDR3 loop is CASSLSRTGPYGYTF. CDR3 nucleotides: TGTGCCAGCAGTTTATCGAGGACAGGGCCCTATGGCTACACCTTC.

The genes are TRBV5-6 and TRBJ2-7, with TRBD1 matching over 8 bases. Trimming took 0 bases from V and 9 from J; bases not matched to a gene: 5. The germline V gene has CDR1 SGHDT and CDR2 YYEEEE. This CDR3 has 13 amino acids. CDR3 DNA sequence: TGTGCCAGCAGCTTGGACAGGGGGACTGGGCAGTACTTC. This sequence encodes CASSLDRGTGQYF.

Only one count was recorded for this clone. The chain is built from TRBV10-3 and TRBJ1-2; D remains ambiguous. CDR1 is ENHRY and CDR2 is SYGVKD in the germline V gene. The CDR3 extends over 12 amino acids. Trimming left V 2 bases short and J 8 bases short, with 9 bases between. The CDR3 loop is CAISENGAGYTF. The CDR3 DNA is TGTGCCATCAGTGAGAATGGAGCCGGCTACACCTTC.

The chain recombines TRBV5-4 with TRBJ1-2; D not certain. V lost 4 bases and J lost 8, with 18 bases in between. CDR1 is SGHNT, CDR2 YYREEE, per germline (reference sequence). This CDR3 has 14 residues. The CDR3 bases are TGTGCCAGCAGCCCGGCCTACCTACGGAGCGGCTACACCTTC. Its protein is CASSPAYLRSGYTF.